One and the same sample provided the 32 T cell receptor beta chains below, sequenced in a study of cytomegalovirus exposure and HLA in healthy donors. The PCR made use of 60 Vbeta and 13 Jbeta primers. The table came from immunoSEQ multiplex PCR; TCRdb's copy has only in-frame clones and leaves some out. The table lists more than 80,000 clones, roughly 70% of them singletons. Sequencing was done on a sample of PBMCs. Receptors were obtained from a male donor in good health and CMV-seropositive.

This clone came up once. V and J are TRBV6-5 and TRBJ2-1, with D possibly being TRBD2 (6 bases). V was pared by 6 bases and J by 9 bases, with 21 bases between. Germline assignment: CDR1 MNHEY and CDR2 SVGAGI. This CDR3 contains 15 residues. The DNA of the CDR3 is TGTGCCAGCAGCCTCAGCGGGCATGAGAGTGGTGAGCAGTTCTTC. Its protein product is CASSLSGHESGEQFF.

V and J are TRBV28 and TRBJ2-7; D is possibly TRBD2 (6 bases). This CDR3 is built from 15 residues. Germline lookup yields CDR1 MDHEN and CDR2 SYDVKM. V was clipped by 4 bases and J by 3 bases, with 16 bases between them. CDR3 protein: CASSSPASALYEQYF. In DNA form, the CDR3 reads TGTGCCAGCAGTTCCCCAGCTAGCGCCCTCTACGAGCAGTACTTC.

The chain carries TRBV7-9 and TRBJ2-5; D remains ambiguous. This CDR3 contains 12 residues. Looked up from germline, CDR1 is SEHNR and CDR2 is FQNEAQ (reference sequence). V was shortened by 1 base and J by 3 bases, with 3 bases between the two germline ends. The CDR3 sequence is CASSLVEETQYF. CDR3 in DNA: TGTGCCAGCAGCTTAGTCGAAGAGACCCAGTACTTC.

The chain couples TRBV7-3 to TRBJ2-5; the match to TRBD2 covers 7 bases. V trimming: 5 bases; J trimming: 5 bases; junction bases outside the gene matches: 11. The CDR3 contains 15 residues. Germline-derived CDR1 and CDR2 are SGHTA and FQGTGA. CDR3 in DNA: TGTGCCAGCAGCCCGTCGAGTAGCGGGTGGGAGACCCAGTACTTC. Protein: CASSPSSSGWETQYF.

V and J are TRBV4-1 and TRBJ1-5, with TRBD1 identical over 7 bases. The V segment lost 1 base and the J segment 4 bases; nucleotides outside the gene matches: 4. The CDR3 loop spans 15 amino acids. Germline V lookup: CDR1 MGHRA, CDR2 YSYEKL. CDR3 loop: CASSQGQGVNQPQHF. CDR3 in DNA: TGCGCCAGCAGCCAAGGGCAGGGGGTGAATCAGCCCCAGCATTTT.

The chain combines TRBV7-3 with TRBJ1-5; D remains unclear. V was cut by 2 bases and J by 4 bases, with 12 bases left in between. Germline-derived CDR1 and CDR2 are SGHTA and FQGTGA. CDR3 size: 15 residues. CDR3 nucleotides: TGTGCCAGCAGCTTAGATGGACTGAATAATCAGCCCCAGCATTTT. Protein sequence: CASSLDGLNNQPQHF.

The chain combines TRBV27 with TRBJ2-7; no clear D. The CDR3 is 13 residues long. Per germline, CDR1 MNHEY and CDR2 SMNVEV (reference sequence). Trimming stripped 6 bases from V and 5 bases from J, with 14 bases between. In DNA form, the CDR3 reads TGTGCCAGCAGACAGTCCCTATTACACGAGCAGTACTTC. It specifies CASRQSLLHEQYF.

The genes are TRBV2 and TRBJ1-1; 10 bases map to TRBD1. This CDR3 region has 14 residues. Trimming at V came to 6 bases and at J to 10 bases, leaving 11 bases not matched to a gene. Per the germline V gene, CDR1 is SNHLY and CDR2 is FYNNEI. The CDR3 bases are TGTGCCAGCAGGGCCGGGACAGGGGCGGCGGGAGCTTTCTTT. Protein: CASRAGTGAAGAFF.

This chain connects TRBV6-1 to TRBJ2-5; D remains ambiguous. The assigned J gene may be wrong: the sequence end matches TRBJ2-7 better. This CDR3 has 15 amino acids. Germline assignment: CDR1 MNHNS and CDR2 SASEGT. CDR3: CASSRVPGDPYEQYF. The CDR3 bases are TGTGCCAGCAGTCGAGTACCAGGCGACCCGTACGAGCAGTACTTC.

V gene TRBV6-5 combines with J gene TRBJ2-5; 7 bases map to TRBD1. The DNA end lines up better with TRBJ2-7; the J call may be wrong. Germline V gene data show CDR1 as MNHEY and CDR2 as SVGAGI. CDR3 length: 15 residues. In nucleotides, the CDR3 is TGTGCCAGCACCCTACGCCGAGACAGGGTCGACGAGCAGTACTTC. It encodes CASTLRRDRVDEQYF.

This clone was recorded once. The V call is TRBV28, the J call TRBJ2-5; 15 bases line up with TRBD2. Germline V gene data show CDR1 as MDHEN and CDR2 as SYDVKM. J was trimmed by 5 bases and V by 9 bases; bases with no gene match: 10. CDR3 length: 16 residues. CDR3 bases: TGTGCCAGTATAAGGACTAGCGGGGGGGCCAGGGAGACCCAGTACTTC. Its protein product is CASIRTSGGARETQYF.

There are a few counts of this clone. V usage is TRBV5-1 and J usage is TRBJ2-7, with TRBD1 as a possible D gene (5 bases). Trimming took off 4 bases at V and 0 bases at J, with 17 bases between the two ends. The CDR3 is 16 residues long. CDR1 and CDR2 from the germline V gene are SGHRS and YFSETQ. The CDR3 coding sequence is TGCGCCAGCAGCCCGGCGCCGACAGAAGTCTCCTACGAGCAGTACTTC. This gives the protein CASSPAPTEVSYEQYF.

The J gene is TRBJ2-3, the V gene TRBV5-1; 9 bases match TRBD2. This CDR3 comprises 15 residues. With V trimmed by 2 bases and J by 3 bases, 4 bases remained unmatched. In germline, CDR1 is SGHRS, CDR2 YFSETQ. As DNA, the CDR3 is TGCGCCAGCAGCTTCGGGACTAGCAGGACAGATACGCAGTATTTT. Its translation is CASSFGTSRTDTQYF.

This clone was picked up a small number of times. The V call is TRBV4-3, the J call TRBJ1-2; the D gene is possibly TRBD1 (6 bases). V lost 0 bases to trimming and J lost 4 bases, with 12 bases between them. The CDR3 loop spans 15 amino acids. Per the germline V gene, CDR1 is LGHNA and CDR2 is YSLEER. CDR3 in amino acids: CASSQEFGGAYGYTF. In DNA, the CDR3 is TGCGCCAGCAGCCAAGAGTTTGGGGGGGCCTATGGCTACACCTTC.

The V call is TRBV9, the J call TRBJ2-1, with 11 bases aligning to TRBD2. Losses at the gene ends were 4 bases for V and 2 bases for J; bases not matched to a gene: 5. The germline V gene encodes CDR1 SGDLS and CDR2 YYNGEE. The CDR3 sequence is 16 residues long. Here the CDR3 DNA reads TGTGCCAGCAGCCCACCGGGACTAGCGGCCTACAATGAGCAGTTCTTC. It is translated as CASSPPGLAAYNEQFF.

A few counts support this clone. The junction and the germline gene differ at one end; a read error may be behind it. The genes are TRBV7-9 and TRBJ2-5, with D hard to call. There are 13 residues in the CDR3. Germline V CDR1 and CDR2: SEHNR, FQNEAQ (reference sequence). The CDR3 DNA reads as TGTTCCAGCAGGTTCCATACACAAGAGACCCAGTACTTC. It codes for CSSRFHTQETQYF. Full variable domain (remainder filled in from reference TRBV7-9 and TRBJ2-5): DTGVSQNPRHKITKRGQNVTFRCDPISEHNRLYWYRQTLGQGPEFLTYFQNEAQLEKSRLLSDRFSAERPKGSFSTLEIQRTEQGDSAMYLCSSRFHTQETQYFGPGTRLLVL.

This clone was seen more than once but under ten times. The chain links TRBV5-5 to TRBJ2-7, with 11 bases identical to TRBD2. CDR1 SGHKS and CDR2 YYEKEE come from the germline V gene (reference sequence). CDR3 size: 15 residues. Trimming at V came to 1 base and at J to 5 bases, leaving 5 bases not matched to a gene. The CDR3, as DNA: TGTGCCAGCAGCTTGCCCTCGACTAGCGGGGACGAGCAGTACTTC. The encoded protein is CASSLPSTSGDEQYF. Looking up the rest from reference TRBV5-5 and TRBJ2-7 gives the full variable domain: DAGVTQSPTHLIKTRGQQVTLRCSPISGHKSVSWYQQVLGQGPQFIFQYYEKEERGRGNFPDRFSARQFPNYSSELNVNALLLGDSALYLCASSLPSTSGDEQYFGPGTRLTVT.

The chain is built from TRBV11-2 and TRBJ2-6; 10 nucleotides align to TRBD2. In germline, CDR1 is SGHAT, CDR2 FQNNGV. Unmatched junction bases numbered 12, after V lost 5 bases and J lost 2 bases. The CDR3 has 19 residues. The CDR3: CASSPSGSGGATGANVLTF. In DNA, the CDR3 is TGTGCCAGCAGCCCTTCAGGGAGCGGGGGGGCCACTGGGGCCAACGTCCTGACTTTC.

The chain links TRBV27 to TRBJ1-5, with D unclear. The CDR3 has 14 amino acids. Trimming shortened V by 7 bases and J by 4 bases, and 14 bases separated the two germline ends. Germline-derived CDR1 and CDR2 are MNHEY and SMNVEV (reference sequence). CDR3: CASTTARGNQPQHF. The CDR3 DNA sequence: TGTGCCAGCACCACAGCCAGAGGGAATCAGCCCCAGCATTTT.

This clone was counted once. Here the CDR3 reads CASSIDQGGTEAFF. The CDR3 DNA is TGTGCCAGCTCCATAGATCAGGGGGGCACTGAAGCTTTCTTT. The chain is built from TRBV18 and TRBJ1-1; 7 bases agree with TRBD1. The V gene's germline CDR1 is KGHSH and CDR2 LQKENI. The CDR3 has 14 residues. Trimming removed 6 bases from V and 4 bases from J; junction bases left unmatched: 8.

CDR3 in amino acids: CASSERGLAGIHEQFF. The CDR3 nucleotides read TGTGCCAGCAGTGAAAGGGGACTAGCGGGAATCCATGAGCAGTTCTTC. The chain joins TRBV2 to TRBJ2-1, with TRBD2 matching 13 bases. CDR3 length: 16 residues. V shed 2 bases, J shed 8 bases, and the junction held 6 bases outside the gene matches. Germline assignment: CDR1 SNHLY and CDR2 FYNNEI. Full variable domain (remainder filled in from reference TRBV2 and TRBJ2-1): EPEVTQTPSHQVTQMGQEVILRCVPISNHLYFYWYRQILGQKVEFLVSFYNNEISEKSEIFDDQFSVERPDGSNFTLKIRSTKLEDSAMYFCASSERGLAGIHEQFFGPGTRLTVL.

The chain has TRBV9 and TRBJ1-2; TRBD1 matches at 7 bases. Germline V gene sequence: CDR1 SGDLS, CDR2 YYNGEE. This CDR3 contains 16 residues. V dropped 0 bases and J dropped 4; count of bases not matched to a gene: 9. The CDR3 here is CASSVGTGPRGYGYTF. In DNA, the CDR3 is TGTGCCAGCAGCGTAGGGACAGGCCCGCGGGGCTATGGCTACACCTTC.

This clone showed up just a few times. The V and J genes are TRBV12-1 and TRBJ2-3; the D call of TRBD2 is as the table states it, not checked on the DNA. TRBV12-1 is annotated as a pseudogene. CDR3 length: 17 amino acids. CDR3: CASSFHRASGIADTQYF. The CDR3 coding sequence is TGTGCCAGCAGCTTTCATCGGGCTAGCGGGATTGCAGATACGCAGTATTTT.

This CDR3 reads CASSPGQERSTEAFF. The CDR3 region has the DNA TGCGCCAGCAGCCCGGGACAGGAAAGGTCCACTGAAGCTTTCTTT. The chain is built from TRBV5-1 and TRBJ1-1; 8 bases agree with TRBD1. CDR1 and CDR2 from the germline V gene are SGHRS and YFSETQ. The trim removed 4 bases at V and 4 bases at J, leaving 9 bases unmatched. This CDR3 is built from 15 residues.

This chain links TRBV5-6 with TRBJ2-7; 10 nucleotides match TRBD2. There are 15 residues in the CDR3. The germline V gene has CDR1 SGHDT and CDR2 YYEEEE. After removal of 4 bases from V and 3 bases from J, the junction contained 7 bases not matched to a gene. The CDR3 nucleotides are TGTGCCAGCAGCCTAGGGACTAGCGTGGTCTACGAGCAGTACTTC. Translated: CASSLGTSVVYEQYF.

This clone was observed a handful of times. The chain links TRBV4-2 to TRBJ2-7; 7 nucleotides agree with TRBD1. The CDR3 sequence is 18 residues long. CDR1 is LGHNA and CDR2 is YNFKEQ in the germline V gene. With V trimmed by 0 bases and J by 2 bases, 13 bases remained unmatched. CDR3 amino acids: CASSQDLVQGGIAYEQYF. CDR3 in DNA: TGTGCCAGCAGCCAAGATTTGGTGCAAGGGGGCATCGCCTACGAGCAGTACTTC.

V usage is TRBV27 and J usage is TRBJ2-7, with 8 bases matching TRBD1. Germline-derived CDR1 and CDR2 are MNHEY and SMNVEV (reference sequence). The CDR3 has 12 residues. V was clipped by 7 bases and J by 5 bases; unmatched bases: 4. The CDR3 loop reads CASTTTGDEQYF. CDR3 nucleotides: TGTGCCAGCACCACGACAGGGGACGAGCAGTACTTC.

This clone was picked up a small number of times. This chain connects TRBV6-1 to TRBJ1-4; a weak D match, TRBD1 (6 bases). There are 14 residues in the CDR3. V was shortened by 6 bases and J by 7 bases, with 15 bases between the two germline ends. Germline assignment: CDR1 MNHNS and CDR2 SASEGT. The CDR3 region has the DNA TGTGCCAGCAGCCACCAGGGGCTTGGTGAAAAACTGTTTTTT. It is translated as CASSHQGLGEKLFF.

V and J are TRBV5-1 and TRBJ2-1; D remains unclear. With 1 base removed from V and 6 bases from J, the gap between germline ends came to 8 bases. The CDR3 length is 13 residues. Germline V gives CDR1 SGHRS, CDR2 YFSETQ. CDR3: CASSLRLSNEQFF. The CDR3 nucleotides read TGCGCCAGCAGCTTGCGACTCTCCAATGAGCAGTTCTTC. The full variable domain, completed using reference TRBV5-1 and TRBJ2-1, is KAGVTQTPRYLIKTRGQQVTLSCSPISGHRSVSWYQQTPGQGLQFLFEYFSETQRNKGNFPGRFSGRQFSNSRSEMNVSTLELGDSALYLCASSLRLSNEQFFGPGTRLTVL.

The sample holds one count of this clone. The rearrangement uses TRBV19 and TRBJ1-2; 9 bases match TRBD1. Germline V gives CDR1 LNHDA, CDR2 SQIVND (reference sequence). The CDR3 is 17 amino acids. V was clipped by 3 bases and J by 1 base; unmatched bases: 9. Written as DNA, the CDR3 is TGTGCCAGTAGTATCCGGGACAGGGCACAGAGTAACTATGGCTACACCTTC. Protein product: CASSIRDRAQSNYGYTF.

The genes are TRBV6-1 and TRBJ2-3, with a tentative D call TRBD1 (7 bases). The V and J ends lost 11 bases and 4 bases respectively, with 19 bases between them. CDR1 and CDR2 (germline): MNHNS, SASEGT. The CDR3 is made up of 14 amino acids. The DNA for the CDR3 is TGTGCCGGTAGGGGCCAGGGGGGTTCAGATACGCAGTATTTT. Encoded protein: CAGRGQGGSDTQYF.

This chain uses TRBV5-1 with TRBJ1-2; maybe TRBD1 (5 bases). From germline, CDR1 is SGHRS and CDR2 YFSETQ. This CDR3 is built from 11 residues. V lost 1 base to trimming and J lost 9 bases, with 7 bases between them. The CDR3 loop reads CASSLQGSYTF. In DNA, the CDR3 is TGCGCCAGCAGCTTGCAGGGCAGCTACACCTTC.